The clone carrying this T cell receptor (beta chain) was seen repeatedly, ten times or more. Its antigen remains unidentified. Regarding time point: persistent/refractory GD, antithyroid drugs over 5 years with positive TRAb. PBMC-extracted RNA yielded the TCR library. Library construction for TCR beta used iRepertoire HTBI primers and Arm-PCR of CDR3 regions. MiXCR was run by TCRdb on the multiplex PCR reads, yielding one entry per CDR3 protein. In the table there are a few hundred thousand distinct CDR3 sequences, roughly 23% of which are singletons. These data originate in a study of regulatory T cells in long-lasting Graves disease. General observations from the study: Sampling was limited to peripheral blood rather than thyroid tissue. Patients with persistent disease showed a bias toward TRBV28, TRBJ1-2 and TRBJ2-5.

V lost 0 bases to trimming and J lost 4 bases; unmatched junction nucleotides: 3. The CDR3 runs to 15 residues. Germline V lookup: CDR1 MNHEY, CDR2 SMNVEV (reference sequence). The chain links TRBV27 to TRBJ1-2, with 9 positions matching TRBD1. Sequences were derived from peripheral blood mononuclear cells (PBMCs), sampled when the disease was refractory, from a patient treated with antithyroid drugs. The sequence was obtained from a female donor with Graves disease. CDR3 sequence reads: CASSLSGQGIYGYTF. CDR3 coding DNA: TGTGCCAGCAGTTTATCAGGACAGGGGATCTATGGCTACACCTTC.